A selection of T cell receptor beta chains follows, all from one sample in a study of response to subunit inactivated influenza vaccine. TCRdb itself ran the RT-PCR reads through MiXCR, one entry per CDR3 protein. The sample has approximately 230,000 distinct CDR3 sequences; 10% to 15% are singletons. The source material was non-naive T cells sorted from PBMCs, sampled 14 to 15 days before vaccination. The receptors stem from a man in his forties or fifties who received an inactivated influenza vaccine. The CDR3 runs from the conserved cysteine through the conserved F or W. The order of the fields is CDR3 protein, CDR3 DNA, J gene, D gene, clone size, V gene, CDR3 length. D genes are given only for firm matches. Clone size appears in some rows only: once, few, many, or a class for an expanded clone.

CASMRAGYQETQYF	TGTGCCAGTATGCGAGCGGGGTACCAAGAGACCCAGTACTTC	TRBJ2-5	TRBD2	few	TRBV2	14
CASSYQETQYF	TGTGCCAGCAGCTACCAAGAGACCCAGTACTTC	TRBJ2-5	-	many	TRBV18	11
CSARSSRDWTNEQFF	TGCAGTGCTAGGAGTAGTAGGGACTGGACCAACGAGCAGTTCTTC	TRBJ2-1	-	many	TRBV20-1	15
CASSLNARLGTGELFF	TGTGCCAGCAGCTTAAACGCGCGTCTGGGCACCGGGGAGCTGTTTTTT	TRBJ2-2	-	-	TRBV7-3	16
CASSGLAGNEQFF	TGTGCCAGCAGTGGTCTAGCGGGAAATGAGCAGTTCTTC	TRBJ2-1	TRBD2	many	TRBV2	13
CSAPPQRGVYEQFF	TGCAGTGCCCCCCCCCAGCGGGGGGTTTATGAGCAGTTCTTC	TRBJ2-1	TRBD2	many	TRBV20-1	14
CASSGRGEQYF	TGTGCCAGCAGTGGACGCGGCGAGCAGTACTTC	TRBJ2-7	-	few	TRBV25-1	11
CASSRTGGNGYTF	TGTGCCAGCAGCCGGACTGGAGGGAATGGCTACACCTTC	TRBJ1-2	-	few	TRBV5-8	13
CASSGEYPGNTIYF	TGTGCCAGCAGTGGCGAGTACCCTGGAAACACCATATATTTT	TRBJ1-3	-	-	TRBV6-1	14
CASSVPQGIKNQPQHF	TGTGCCAGCAGTGTCCCACAGGGAATTAAAAATCAGCCCCAGCATTTT	TRBJ1-5	-	-	TRBV25-1	16
CASSTGYYEQYF	TGTGCCAGCAGTACAGGTTACTACGAGCAGTACTTC	TRBJ2-7	-	many	TRBV28	12
CASSFRGTNEKLFF	TGTGCCAGCAGCTTTAGGGGAACTAATGAAAAACTGTTTTTT	TRBJ1-4	-	-	TRBV13	14
CASSPGVNEQFF	TGTGCCAGCAGCCCGGGGGTCAATGAGCAGTTCTTC	TRBJ2-1	-	many	TRBV7-2	12
CASSPTVGVSYNEQFF	TGTGCCAGCAGCCCGACCGTTGGCGTTTCCTACAATGAGCAGTTCTTC	TRBJ2-1	-	many	TRBV3-1	16
CSARESYGYTF	TGCAGTGCTAGAGAAAGCTATGGCTACACCTTC	TRBJ1-2	-	few	TRBV20-1	11
CSARDLGSNYNEQFF	TGCAGTGCTAGAGATTTAGGCTCGAACTACAATGAGCAGTTCTTC	TRBJ2-1	-	few	TRBV20-1	15
CASNGVYSSGELFF	TGTGCCAGCAATGGAGTGTATAGCTCCGGGGAGCTGTTTTTT	TRBJ2-2	-	few	TRBV2	14
CASEESLGQFF	TGTGCCAGCGAGGAATCCCTAGGGCAGTTCTTC	TRBJ2-1	-	few	TRBV6-1	11
CASSSSGLEPYEQYF	TGTGCCAGCAGCTCCTCGGGACTAGAACCCTACGAGCAGTACTTC	TRBJ2-7	TRBD2	few	TRBV7-9	15
CASSHFQETQYF	TGTGCCAGCAGCCACTTCCAAGAGACCCAGTACTTC	TRBJ2-5	-	-	TRBV7-2	12
CASSLVGRTLFYGYTF	TGTGCCAGCAGCTTGGTGGGACGGACCCTTTTTTATGGCTACACCTTC	TRBJ1-2	-	few	TRBV5-6	16
CATSDLGQGADEQFF	TGTGCCACCAGTGATCTGGGACAGGGGGCGGATGAGCAGTTCTTC	TRBJ2-1	TRBD1	many	TRBV24-1	15
CAIHLDRVEQTQYF	TGTGCCATCCACTTGGACAGGGTGGAACAGACCCAGTACTTC	TRBJ2-5	TRBD1	few	TRBV27	14
CASSYTDRESTDTQYF	TGTGCCAGCAGTTACACGGACAGGGAGAGCACAGATACGCAGTATTTT	TRBJ2-3	TRBD1	few	TRBV6-2/TRBV6-3	16
CASRRGGSNEQFF	TGCGCCAGCAGACGGGGGGGCAGCAATGAGCAGTTCTTC	TRBJ2-1	TRBD2	many	TRBV10-2	13
CASSWYGYNEQFF	TGTGCCAGCAGTTGGTACGGATACAATGAGCAGTTCTTC	TRBJ2-1	-	many	TRBV12-3/TRBV12-4	13
CASSLGAGGDNEQFF	TGCGCCAGCAGCCTGGGGGCGGGAGGGGACAATGAGCAGTTCTTC	TRBJ2-1	TRBD2	few	TRBV5-1	15
CASSKETGRVSGYTF	TGTGCCAGCAGTAAAGAAACAGGGAGAGTGTCTGGCTACACCTTC	TRBJ1-2	-	few	TRBV2	15
CASSLSGRDFYNEQFF	TGTGCCAGCAGCTTGAGCGGGAGAGATTTCTACAATGAGCAGTTCTTC	TRBJ2-1	TRBD2	-	TRBV7-2	16
CASRFYGYEQYF	TGTGCCAGCAGGTTCTACGGCTACGAGCAGTACTTC	TRBJ2-7	-	many	TRBV11-2	12
CSVDHNEQFF	TGCAGCGTTGACCACAATGAGCAGTTCTTC	TRBJ2-1	-	many	TRBV29-1	10
CASSFGLAGDTGELFF	TGCGCCAGCAGCTTCGGCCTAGCGGGAGACACCGGGGAGCTGTTTTTT	TRBJ2-2	TRBD2	-	TRBV5-1	16